This T cell receptor (beta chain) was profiled in a study of blood T cell repertoires in COVID-19. Study-level information: T cells, B-cell-depleted T cells, or PBMCs provided the cDNA or gDNA that served as material.

TCRdb's copy holds only in-frame clones and misses some; the assay was immunoSEQ multiplex PCR. The profile shows about 44,000 clones, around 80% of them singletons. The sample comprised peripheral blood. The clonotype comes from a human donor in a cohort sampled during active COVID-19.

CDR3 protein: CASSFASHSGGQAHGYTF. CDR3 nucleotide sequence: TGTGCCAGCAGTTTTGCGTCCCATTCAGGGGGCCAGGCTCATGGCTACACCTTC. This chain connects TRBV27 to TRBJ1-2; 8 positions match TRBD1. Per the germline V gene, CDR1 is MNHEY and CDR2 is SMNVEV (reference sequence). The length of the CDR3 is 18 residues. J gave up 6 bases and V 3 bases, and 18 bases lay outside the gene matches.